The clone carrying this TCR beta chain turned up a few times. Original analysis: Reference gene primer amplification in the assay estimated nucleated cell counts. Method: immunoSEQ multiplex PCR; TCRdb's copy keeps in-frame clones and lacks some. V and J calls plus clone size are reproduced from that table; the DNA served to infer D and trimming. The sample lists fewer than 200,000 clones; around 80% were seen once. These data are taken from a study of blood T cell repertoires in COVID-19. Study-level information: PBMCs, B-cell-depleted T cells, or T cells provided the cDNA or gDNA that made up the material.

Germline trimming cut 1 base from V and 13 bases from J; bases unmatched to any gene: 4. This CDR3 has 13 amino acids. The germline V gene encodes CDR1 MGHRA and CDR2 YSYEKL. The sequence was collected from a man between 65 and 79 years old with active or convalescent COVID-19. This sequence joins TRBV4-1 and TRBJ1-4, with 9 positions matching TRBD1. Sequencing input: peripheral blood. The CDR3 region is CASSQGPGQGLFF. CDR3 DNA sequence: TGCGCCAGCAGCCAAGGCCCGGGACAGGGACTGTTTTTT.